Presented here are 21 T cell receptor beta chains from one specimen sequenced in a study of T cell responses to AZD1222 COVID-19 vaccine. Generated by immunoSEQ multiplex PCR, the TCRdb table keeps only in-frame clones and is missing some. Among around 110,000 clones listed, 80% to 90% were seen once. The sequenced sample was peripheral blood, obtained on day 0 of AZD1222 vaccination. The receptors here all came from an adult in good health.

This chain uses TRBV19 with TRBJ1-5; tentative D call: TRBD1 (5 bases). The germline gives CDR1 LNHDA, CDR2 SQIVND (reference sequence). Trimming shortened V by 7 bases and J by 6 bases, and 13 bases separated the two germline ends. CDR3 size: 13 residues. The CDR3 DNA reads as TGTGCCAGTACTTTCAGGGTAGGTCAGCCCCAGCATTTT. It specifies CASTFRVGQPQHF. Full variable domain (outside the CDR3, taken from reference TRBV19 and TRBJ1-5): DGGITQSPKYLFRKEGQNVTLSCEQNLNHDAMYWYRQDPGQGLRLIYYSQIVNDFQKGDIAEGYSVSREKKESFPLTVTSAQKNPTAFYLCASTFRVGQPQHFGDGTRLSIL.

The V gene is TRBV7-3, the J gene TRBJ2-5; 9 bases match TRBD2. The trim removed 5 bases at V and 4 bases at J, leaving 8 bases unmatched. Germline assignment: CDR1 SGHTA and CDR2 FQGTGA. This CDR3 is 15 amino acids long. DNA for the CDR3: TGTGCCAGCAGCCCAAATAGCGGGAGCTCAGAGACCCAGTACTTC. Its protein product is CASSPNSGSSETQYF.

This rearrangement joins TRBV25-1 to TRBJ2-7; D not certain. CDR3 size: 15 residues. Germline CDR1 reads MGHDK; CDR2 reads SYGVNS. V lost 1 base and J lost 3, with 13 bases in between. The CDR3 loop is CASSELVGSDYEQYF. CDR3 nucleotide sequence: TGTGCCAGCAGTGAATTGGTGGGGTCCGACTACGAGCAGTACTTC.

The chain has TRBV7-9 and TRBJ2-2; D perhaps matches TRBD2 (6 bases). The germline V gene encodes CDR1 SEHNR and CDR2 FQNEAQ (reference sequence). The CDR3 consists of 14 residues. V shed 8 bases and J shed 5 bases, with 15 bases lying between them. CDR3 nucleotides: TGTGCCAGCGGTTCTTGGGGGGATACCGGGGAGCTGTTTTTT. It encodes CASGSWGDTGELFF.

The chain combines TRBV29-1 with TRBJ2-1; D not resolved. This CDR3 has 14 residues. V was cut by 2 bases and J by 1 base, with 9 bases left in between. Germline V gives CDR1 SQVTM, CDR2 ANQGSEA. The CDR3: CSVERDSSYNEQFF. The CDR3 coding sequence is TGCAGCGTTGAAAGGGATTCATCCTACAATGAGCAGTTCTTC.

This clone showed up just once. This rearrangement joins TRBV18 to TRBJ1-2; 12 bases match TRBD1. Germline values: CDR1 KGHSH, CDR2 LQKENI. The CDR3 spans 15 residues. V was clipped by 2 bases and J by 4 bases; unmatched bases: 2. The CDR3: CASSPGTGGFYGYTF. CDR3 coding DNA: TGTGCCAGCTCACCAGGGACAGGGGGCTTCTATGGCTACACCTTC.

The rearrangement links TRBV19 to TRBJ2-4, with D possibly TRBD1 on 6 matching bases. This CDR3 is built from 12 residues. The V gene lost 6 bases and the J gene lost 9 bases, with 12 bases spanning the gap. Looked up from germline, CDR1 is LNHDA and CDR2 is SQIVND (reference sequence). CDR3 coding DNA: TGTGCCAGTAGGCAGGGGAGTGGCATTCAGTACTTC. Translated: CASRQGSGIQYF.

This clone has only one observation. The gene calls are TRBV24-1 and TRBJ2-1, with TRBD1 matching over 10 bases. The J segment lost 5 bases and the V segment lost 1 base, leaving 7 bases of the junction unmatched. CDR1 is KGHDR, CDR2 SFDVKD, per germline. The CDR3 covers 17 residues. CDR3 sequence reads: CATSDFRRDRGNNEQFF. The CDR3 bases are TGTGCCACCAGTGATTTCCGTAGGGACAGGGGTAACAATGAGCAGTTCTTC.

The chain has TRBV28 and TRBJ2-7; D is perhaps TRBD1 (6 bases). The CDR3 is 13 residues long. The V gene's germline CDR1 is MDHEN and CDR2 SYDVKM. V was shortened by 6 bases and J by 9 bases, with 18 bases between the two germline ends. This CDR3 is CASRPRRLGGQYF. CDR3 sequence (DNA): TGTGCCAGCAGACCTAGGAGATTAGGGGGGCAGTACTTC.

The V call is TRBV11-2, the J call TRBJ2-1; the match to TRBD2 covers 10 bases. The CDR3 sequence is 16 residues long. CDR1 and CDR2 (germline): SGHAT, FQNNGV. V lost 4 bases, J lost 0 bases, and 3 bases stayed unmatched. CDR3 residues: CASSSVAGGSYNEQFF. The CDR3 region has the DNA TGTGCCAGCAGCTCCGTAGCGGGGGGCTCCTACAATGAGCAGTTCTTC. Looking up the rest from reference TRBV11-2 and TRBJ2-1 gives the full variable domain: EAGVAQSPRYKIIEKRQSVAFWCNPISGHATLYWYQQILGQGPKLLIQFQNNGVVDDSQLPKDRFSAERLKGVDSTLKIQPAKLEDSAVYLCASSSVAGGSYNEQFFGPGTRLTVL.

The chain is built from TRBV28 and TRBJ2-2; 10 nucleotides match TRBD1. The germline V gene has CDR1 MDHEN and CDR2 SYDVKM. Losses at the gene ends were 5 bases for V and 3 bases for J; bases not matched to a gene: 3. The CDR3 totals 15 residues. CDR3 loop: CASSTGTGDTGELFF. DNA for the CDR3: TGTGCCAGCAGTACCGGGACAGGGGACACCGGGGAGCTGTTTTTT.

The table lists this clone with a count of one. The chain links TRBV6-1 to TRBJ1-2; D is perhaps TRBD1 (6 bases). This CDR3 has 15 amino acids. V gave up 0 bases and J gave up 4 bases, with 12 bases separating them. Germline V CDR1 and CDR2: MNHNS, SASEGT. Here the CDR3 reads CASSEAFGQSYGYTF. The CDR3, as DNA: TGTGCCAGCAGTGAAGCCTTCGGACAGAGCTATGGCTACACCTTC.

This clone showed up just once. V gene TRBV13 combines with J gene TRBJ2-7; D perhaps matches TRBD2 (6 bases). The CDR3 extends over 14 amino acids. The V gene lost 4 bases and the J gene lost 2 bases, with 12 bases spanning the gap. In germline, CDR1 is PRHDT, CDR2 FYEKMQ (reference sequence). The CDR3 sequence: CASSSAAGTYEQYF. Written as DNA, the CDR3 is TGTGCCAGCAGCTCGGCTGCGGGGACCTACGAGCAGTACTTC. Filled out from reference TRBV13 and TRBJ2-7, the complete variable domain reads AAGVIQSPRHLIKEKRETATLKCYPIPRHDTVYWYQQGPGQDPQFLISFYEKMQSDKGSIPDRFSAQQFSDYHSELNMSSLELGDSALYFCASSSAAGTYEQYFGPGTRLTVT.

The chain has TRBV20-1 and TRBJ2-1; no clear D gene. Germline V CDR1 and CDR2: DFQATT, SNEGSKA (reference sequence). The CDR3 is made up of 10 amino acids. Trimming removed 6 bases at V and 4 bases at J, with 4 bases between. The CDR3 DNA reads TGCAGTGCAGAATACAATGAGCAGTTCTTC. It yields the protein CSAEYNEQFF.

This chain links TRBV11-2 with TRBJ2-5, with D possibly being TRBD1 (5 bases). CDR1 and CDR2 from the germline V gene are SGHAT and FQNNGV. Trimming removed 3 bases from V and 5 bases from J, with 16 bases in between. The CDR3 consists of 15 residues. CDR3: CASSFQASQGETQYF. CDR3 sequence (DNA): TGTGCCAGCAGCTTTCAAGCTAGTCAGGGTGAGACCCAGTACTTC.

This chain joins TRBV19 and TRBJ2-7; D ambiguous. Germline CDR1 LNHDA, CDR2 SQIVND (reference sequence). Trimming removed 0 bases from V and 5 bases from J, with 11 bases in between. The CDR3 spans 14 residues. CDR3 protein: CASSIDPGRDEQYF. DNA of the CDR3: TGTGCCAGTAGTATAGATCCCGGACGGGACGAGCAGTACTTC.

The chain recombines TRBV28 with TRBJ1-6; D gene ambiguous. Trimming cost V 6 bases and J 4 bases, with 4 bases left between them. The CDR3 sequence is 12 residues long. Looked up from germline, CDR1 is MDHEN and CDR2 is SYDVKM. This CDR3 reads CASRLYNSPLHF. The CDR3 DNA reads TGTGCCAGCAGGTTGTATAATTCACCCCTCCACTTT.

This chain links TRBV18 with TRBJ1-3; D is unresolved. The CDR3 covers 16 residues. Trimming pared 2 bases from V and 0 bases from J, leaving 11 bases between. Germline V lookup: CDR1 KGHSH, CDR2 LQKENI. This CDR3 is CASSPNFRNSGNTIYF. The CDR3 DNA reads TGTGCCAGCTCACCAAACTTCAGAAACTCTGGAAACACCATATATTTT.

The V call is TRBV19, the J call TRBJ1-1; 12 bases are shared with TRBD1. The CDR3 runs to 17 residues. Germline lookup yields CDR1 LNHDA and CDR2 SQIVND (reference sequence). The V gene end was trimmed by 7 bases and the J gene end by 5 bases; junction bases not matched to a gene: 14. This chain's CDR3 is CASMAQPGTGGYTEAFF. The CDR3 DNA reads TGTGCCAGTATGGCACAACCCGGGACAGGGGGCTATACTGAAGCTTTCTTT.

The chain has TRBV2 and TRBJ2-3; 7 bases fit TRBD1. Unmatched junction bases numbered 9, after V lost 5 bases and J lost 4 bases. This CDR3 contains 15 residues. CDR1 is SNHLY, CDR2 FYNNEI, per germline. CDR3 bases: TGTGCCAGCAGTCGACCGTACAGGGGAGCAGATACGCAGTATTTT. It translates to CASSRPYRGADTQYF.

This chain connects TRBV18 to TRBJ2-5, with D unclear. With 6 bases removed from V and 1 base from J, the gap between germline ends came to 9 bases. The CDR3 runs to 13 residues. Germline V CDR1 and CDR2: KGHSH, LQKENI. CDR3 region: CASSRLPQETQYF. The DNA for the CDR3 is TGTGCCAGCTCCCGTCTACCCCAAGAGACCCAGTACTTC. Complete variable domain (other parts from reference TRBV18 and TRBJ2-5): NAGVMQNPRHLVRRRGQEARLRCSPMKGHSHVYWYRQLPEEGLKFMVYLQKENIIDESGMPKERFSAEFPKEGPSILRIQQVVRGDSAAYFCASSRLPQETQYFGPGTRLLVL.